This T cell receptor beta chain was captured in a study of cytomegalovirus exposure and HLA in healthy donors. Samples came from healthy bone marrow donors. Study-wide results and caveats: In a later analysis, donors in an Asian-associated ancestry cluster reportedly had fewer N-insertions in productive TCRs than the cohort mean.

The PCR used 60 Vbeta and 13 Jbeta primers. The table came from immunoSEQ multiplex PCR; TCRdb's copy has only in-frame clones and leaves some out. The sample consists of about 130,000 clones, approximately 80% of them appearing once. Germline CDR1 and CDR2: MRHNA and SNTAGT. This CDR3 has 16 residues. The V end was cut by 8 bases, the J end by 3 bases, with 17 bases between. This clone was recorded only once. Its antigen is not known. The chain carries TRBV6-4 and TRBJ2-6; D may be TRBD1 (6 bases). The sequenced sample consisted of PBMCs. The receptor was derived from a man aged 35-49 years in good health and CMV-seronegative. CDR3 bases: TGTGCCAGCCGAAGTTTCAGGGGTTATGGGGCCAACGTCCTGACTTTC. This codes for CASRSFRGYGANVLTF.